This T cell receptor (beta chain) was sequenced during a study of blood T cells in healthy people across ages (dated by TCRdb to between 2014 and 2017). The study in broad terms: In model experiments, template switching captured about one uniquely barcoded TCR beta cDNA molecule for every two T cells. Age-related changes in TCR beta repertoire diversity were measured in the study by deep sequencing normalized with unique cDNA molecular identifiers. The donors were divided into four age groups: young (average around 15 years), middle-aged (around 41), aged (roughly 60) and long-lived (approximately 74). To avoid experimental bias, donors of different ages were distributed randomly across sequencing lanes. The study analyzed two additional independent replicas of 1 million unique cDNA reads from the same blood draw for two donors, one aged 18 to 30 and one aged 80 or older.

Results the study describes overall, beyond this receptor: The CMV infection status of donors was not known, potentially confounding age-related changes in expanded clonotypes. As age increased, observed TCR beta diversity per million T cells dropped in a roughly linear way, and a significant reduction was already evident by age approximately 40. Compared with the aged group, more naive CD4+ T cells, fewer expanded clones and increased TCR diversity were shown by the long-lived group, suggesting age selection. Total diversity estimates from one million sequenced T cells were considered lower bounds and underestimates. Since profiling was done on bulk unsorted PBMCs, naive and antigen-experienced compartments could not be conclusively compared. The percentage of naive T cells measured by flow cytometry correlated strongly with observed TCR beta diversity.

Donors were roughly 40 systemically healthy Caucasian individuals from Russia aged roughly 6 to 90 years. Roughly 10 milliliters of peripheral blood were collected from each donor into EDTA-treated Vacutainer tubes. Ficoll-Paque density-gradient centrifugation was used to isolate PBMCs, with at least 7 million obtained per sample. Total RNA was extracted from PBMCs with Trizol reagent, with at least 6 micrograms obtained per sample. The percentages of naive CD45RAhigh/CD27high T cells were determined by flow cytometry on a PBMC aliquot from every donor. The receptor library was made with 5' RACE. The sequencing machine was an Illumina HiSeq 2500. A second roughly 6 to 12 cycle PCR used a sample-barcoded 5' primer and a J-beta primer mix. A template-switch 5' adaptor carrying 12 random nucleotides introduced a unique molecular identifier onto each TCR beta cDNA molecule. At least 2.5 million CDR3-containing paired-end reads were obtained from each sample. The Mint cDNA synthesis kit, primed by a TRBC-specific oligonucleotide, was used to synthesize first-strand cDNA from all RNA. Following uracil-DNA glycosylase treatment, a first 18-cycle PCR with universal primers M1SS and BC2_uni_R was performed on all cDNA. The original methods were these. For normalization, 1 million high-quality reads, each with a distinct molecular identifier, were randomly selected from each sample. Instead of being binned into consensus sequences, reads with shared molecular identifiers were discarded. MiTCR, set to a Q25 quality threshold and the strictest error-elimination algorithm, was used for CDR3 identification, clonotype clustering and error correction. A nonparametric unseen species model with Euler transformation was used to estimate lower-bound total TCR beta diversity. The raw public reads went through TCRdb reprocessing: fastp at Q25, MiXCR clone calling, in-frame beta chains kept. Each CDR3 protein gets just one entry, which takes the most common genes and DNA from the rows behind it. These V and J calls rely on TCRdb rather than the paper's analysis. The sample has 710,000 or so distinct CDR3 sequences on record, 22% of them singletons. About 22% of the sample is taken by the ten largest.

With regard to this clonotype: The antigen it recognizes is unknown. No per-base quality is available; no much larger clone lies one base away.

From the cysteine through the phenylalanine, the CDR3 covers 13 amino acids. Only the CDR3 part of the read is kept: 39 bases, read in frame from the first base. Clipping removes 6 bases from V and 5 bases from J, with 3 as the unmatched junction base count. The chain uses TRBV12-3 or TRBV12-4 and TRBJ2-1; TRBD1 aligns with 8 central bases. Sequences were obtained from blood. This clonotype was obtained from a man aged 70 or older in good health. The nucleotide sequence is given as TGTGCCAGCAGGGCAGGGGGCAACAATGAGCAGTTCTTC. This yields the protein CASRAGGNNEQFF.